The rows below give T cell receptor beta chains drawn from one sample of a study of blood T cell repertoires in COVID-19. Profiled with immunoSEQ multiplex PCR; TCRdb holds only in-frame clones, not every one. Of hundreds of thousands of clones in the sample, about 87% were seen once. Material: peripheral blood. All receptors come from a woman younger than 30 with acute or convalescent COVID-19. The CDR3 runs from the conserved cysteine through the conserved F or W. D genes are given only for firm matches. Clone size is not always given. Where it is, it says once, few, many or a class for expanded clones.

clone size,J gene,V gene,D gene,CDR3 DNA,CDR3 protein
NA,TRBJ2-5,TRBV7-2,TRBD2,TGTGCCAGCAGCTTAGTCCTAGCGGGGGAGTACCAAGAGACCCAGTACTTC,CASSLVLAGEYQETQYF
NA,TRBJ1-1,TRBV6-2/TRBV6-3,NA,TGTGCCAGCAGTGACACGTGGACTGAAGCTTTCTTT,CASSDTWTEAFF
few,TRBJ1-1,TRBV19,NA,TGTGCCAGTAGTATAGATCACGGCACTGAAGCTTTCTTT,CASSIDHGTEAFF
once,TRBJ2-2,TRBV24-1,TRBD1,TGTGCCACCCGGGGTCGACAGGGTGGACCAGGGACCACTCCGAACACCGGGGAGCTGTTTTTT,CATRGRQGGPGTTPNTGELFF
NA,TRBJ1-2,TRBV20-1,NA,TGCAGTGCTAGGGTACAGGGTGGCTACACCTTC,CSARVQGGYTF
NA,TRBJ1-1,TRBV30,NA,TGTGCCTGGGGGACACTGAACACTGAAGCTTTCTTT,CAWGTLNTEAFF
NA,TRBJ2-5,TRBV7-9,NA,TGTGCCAGCAGCTTAGGGAGGACGGTCCAAGAGACCCAGTACTTC,CASSLGRTVQETQYF
NA,TRBJ1-2,TRBV19,NA,TGTGCCAGTAGTAACGTTCAGGGGCTCGGCTACACCTTC,CASSNVQGLGYTF
NA,TRBJ1-2,TRBV5-1,NA,TGCGCCAGCAGGGTATCAGGGGATCGGGATGGCTACACCTTC,CASRVSGDRDGYTF
NA,TRBJ2-7,TRBV3-1/TRBV3-2,NA,TGTGCCAGCACCCGGGGTGACTACGAGCAGTACTTC,CASTRGDYEQYF
NA,TRBJ2-7,TRBV27,TRBD2,TGTGCCAGCAGGCCGGGACTAGCGGGGGCCTTCTACGAGCAGTACTTC,CASRPGLAGAFYEQYF
few,TRBJ1-1,TRBV19,TRBD1,TGTGCCAGTAGTAGGACCAGAAACAGGGGAAACACTGAAGCTTTCTTT,CASSRTRNRGNTEAFF
NA,TRBJ1-5,TRBV27,NA,TGTGCCAGCAGTTTCCGGAGCAATCAGCCCCAGCATTTT,CASSFRSNQPQHF
NA,TRBJ1-1,TRBV11-2,NA,TGTGCCAGCAGGCAAGAGATGATTTCGGCTTTCTTT,CASRQEMISAFF
once,TRBJ1-2,TRBV5-1,NA,TGCGCCAGCAGTCCGGAGGCAGGGGTAAACTATGGCTACACCTTC,CASSPEAGVNYGYTF
NA,TRBJ2-1,TRBV6-5,TRBD2,TGTGCCAGCAGACACCTAGCGGGGGGAGGGAATGAGCAGTTCTTC,CASRHLAGGGNEQFF
NA,TRBJ1-5,TRBV18,NA,TGTGCCAGCTCACCTATCGGTGGCAATCAGCCCCAGCATTTT,CASSPIGGNQPQHF
NA,TRBJ2-1,TRBV18,NA,TGTGCCAGCTCACCGGGCAGATTCTCCTACAATGAGCAGTTCTTC,CASSPGRFSYNEQFF
NA,TRBJ1-6,TRBV19,TRBD1,TGTGCCAGTAGTGACAGGGACGGTAATTCACCCCTCCACTTT,CASSDRDGNSPLHF
NA,TRBJ1-3,TRBV7-2,NA,TGTGCCAGCAGCCTCTTCTACGCAGGGGACCCCGGAAACACCATATATTTT,CASSLFYAGDPGNTIYF
NA,TRBJ1-2,TRBV28,NA,TGTGCCAGCAGCCTGCCACACAACTATGGCTACACCTTC,CASSLPHNYGYTF
NA,TRBJ2-7,TRBV7-2,TRBD2,TGTGCCAGCAGCTTAATGCGGACTAGCGGCTACTACGAGCAGTACTTC,CASSLMRTSGYYEQYF
few,TRBJ1-2,TRBV21-1,NA,TGTGCCAGCAGCAAAGGACAGGGGGCCGTCTATGGCTACACCTTC,CASSKGQGAVYGYTF
NA,TRBJ1-5,TRBV6-5,TRBD1,TGTGCCAGCAGCCAGGGGGCGGCCCCAGATCAGCCCCAGCATTTT,CASSQGAAPDQPQHF
NA,TRBJ2-7,TRBV27,NA,TGTGCCAGCAGCTTCACAAGGGGATCCTACGAGCAGTACTTC,CASSFTRGSYEQYF
NA,TRBJ2-7,TRBV7-8,TRBD2,TGTGCCAGCAGCCCGGGGAGGGTCTACGAGCAGTACTTC,CASSPGRVYEQYF
NA,TRBJ1-6,TRBV14,NA,TGTGCCAGCAGCCAGTTTAGGGGTAATTCACCCCTCCACTTT,CASSQFRGNSPLHF
NA,TRBJ1-2,TRBV29-1,TRBD1,TGCAGCGTTGGTACAGGGGAGAACTATGGCTACACCTTC,CSVGTGENYGYTF
NA,TRBJ1-2,TRBV4-2,TRBD1,TGTGCCAGCAGCCCCCCAGGGGGGCAGGGTGGTAACTATGGCTACACCTTC,CASSPPGGQGGNYGYTF
NA,TRBJ1-4,TRBV7-9,TRBD1,TGTGCCAGCAGCTTAACAGGGGCTGGTGAAAAACTGTTTTTT,CASSLTGAGEKLFF
NA,TRBJ1-1,TRBV3-1/TRBV3-2,NA,TGTGCCAGCAGTTACAACCTTGAAGCTTTCTTT,CASSYNLEAFF
NA,TRBJ1-6,TRBV27,TRBD1,TGTGCCAGCGGCCTCGACAGGGGAATAAATTCACCCCTCCACTTT,CASGLDRGINSPLHF
NA,TRBJ1-2,TRBV30,TRBD1,TGTGCCTGGGGACAGGGAGGGGATGGCTACACCTTC,CAWGQGGDGYTF
NA,TRBJ1-2,TRBV4-3,TRBD1,TGCGCCAGCAGCCAAGGCGGACAGGGGGGATATGGCTACACCTTC,CASSQGGQGGYGYTF
NA,TRBJ2-1,TRBV5-5,TRBD1,TGTGCCAGCAGCTTTGCAGGGGGTGGGTACAATGAGCAGTTCTTC,CASSFAGGGYNEQFF
few,TRBJ1-3,TRBV30,TRBD1,TGTGCCTGGAGTGTAGATGGGACAGAGACTGGAAACACCATATATTTT,CAWSVDGTETGNTIYF
NA,TRBJ2-1,TRBV19,TRBD2,TGTGCCAGTAGTCCCAGGACTAGCGACTATGAGCAGTTCTTC,CASSPRTSDYEQFF
once,TRBJ2-2,TRBV7-9,NA,TGTGCCAGCAGCTTCGCAGGGGACGGCAGGGTAGTCTGGACCGGGGAGCTGTTTTTT,CASSFAGDGRVVWTGELFF
once,TRBJ2-7,TRBV28,NA,TGTGCCAGCAGTAACGGACAGTATATTATCCTGGGAGTGCCCTACGAGCAGTACTTC,CASSNGQYIILGVPYEQYF
few,TRBJ1-6,TRBV19,NA,TGTGCCAGTAGTATAGACTCCCCCGGGAATTCACCCCTCCACTTT,CASSIDSPGNSPLHF
NA,TRBJ2-5,TRBV29-1,TRBD2,TGCAGCGCTAAACTAGCGGCAATGGCAGAGACCCAGTACTTC,CSAKLAAMAETQYF
NA,TRBJ2-3,TRBV7-2,TRBD2,TGTGCCAGCAGCCAGACTAGCGGGGGGTTAGATACGCAGTATTTT,CASSQTSGGLDTQYF
NA,TRBJ1-1,TRBV5-8,NA,TGTGCCAGCAGCCTGGGACCCAGGGGAGTTTCAGGAGCTTTCTTT,CASSLGPRGVSGAFF
once,TRBJ1-1,TRBV27,NA,TGTGCCAGCAGTTTATTCAGGCGGACTCCCCAAATGAACACTGAAGCTTTCTTT,CASSLFRRTPQMNTEAFF
NA,TRBJ1-2,TRBV3-1/TRBV3-2,NA,TGTGCCAGCAGCCAGGGGGGGAGGTACTATGGCTACACCTTC,CASSQGGRYYGYTF
NA,TRBJ1-1,TRBV30,NA,TGTGCCTGGAGTTTTGAGCTAGCGAACACTGAAGCTTTCTTT,CAWSFELANTEAFF
once,TRBJ2-2,TRBV18,TRBD1,TGTGCCACCGGGACAGTTAACACCGGGGAGCTGTTTTTT,CATGTVNTGELFF
once,TRBJ1-5,TRBV7-2,NA,TGTGCCAGCAGCGACGGCGGAAATTCTCCCCAGCATTTT,CASSDGGNSPQHF
NA,TRBJ2-6,TRBV30,TRBD1,TGTGCCTGGAGTATTTCCGGGACAGGACTCACTGGGGCCAACGTCCTGACTTTC,CAWSISGTGLTGANVLTF
NA,TRBJ2-1,TRBV2,TRBD2,TGTGCCAGCACATTGAGGACTAGCACTTACAATGAGCAGTTCTTC,CASTLRTSTYNEQFF
NA,TRBJ1-6,TRBV30,NA,TGTGCCTGGAGTACGGGGTCCTATAATTCACCCCTCCACTTT,CAWSTGSYNSPLHF
NA,TRBJ1-4,TRBV19,NA,TGTGCCAGTAGTATAGGAGGGACAACAACTAATGAAAAACTGTTTTTT,CASSIGGTTTNEKLFF